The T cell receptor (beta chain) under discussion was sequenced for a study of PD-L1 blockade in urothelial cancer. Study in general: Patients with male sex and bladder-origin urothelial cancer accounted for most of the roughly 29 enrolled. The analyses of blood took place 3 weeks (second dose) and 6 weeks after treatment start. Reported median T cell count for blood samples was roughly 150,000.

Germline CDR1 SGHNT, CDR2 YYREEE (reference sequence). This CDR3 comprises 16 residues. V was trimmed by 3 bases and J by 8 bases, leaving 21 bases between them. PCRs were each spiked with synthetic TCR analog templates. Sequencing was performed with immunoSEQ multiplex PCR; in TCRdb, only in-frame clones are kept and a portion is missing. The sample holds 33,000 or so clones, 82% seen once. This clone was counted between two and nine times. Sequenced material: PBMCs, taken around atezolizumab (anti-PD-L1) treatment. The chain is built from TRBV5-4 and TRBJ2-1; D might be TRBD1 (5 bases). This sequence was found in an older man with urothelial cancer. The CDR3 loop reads CASSSLGPIGRDEQFF. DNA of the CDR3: TGTGCCAGCAGCTCATTGGGGCCAATAGGTCGGGATGAGCAGTTCTTC. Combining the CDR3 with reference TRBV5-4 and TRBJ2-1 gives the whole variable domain ETGVTQSPTHLIKTRGQQVTLRCSSQSGHNTVSWYQQALGQGPQFIFQYYREEENGRGNFPPRFSGLQFPNYSSELNVNALELDDSALYLCASSSLGPIGRDEQFFGPGTRLTVL.